This TCR beta chain comes out of a study of beta chain features in type 1 diabetes. Regarding the study as a whole: The analysis here could not establish whether HLA type shapes TCRB rearrangement.

Concerning this clone: Its antigen is undetermined.

Averaging approximately 110 mL, one heparinised blood draw came from each individual donor. Using CD45RO/CCR7/CD25/CD127/CD95/CD27, CD4+ naive, central memory, regulatory and stem cell-like memory cells were sorted. All of the sorted populations showed purity greater than 95%. The isolated RNA, all of it, was reverse transcribed, so expressed TCRB transcripts were what got sequenced. Assay used: immunoSEQ multiplex PCR; TCRdb lists only in-frame clones, some missing. This table holds hundreds of thousands of clones, around 15% found once. The trim removed 5 bases at V and 7 bases at J, leaving 6 bases unmatched. Germline CDR1 is SQVTM and CDR2 is ANQGSEA. CDR3 length: 14 amino acids.

This clonotype originated in a man younger than 35 in good health. The specimen sequenced was naive CD4+ T cells from blood. The chain employs TRBV29-1 and TRBJ2-7; the match to TRBD2 covers 15 bases. The CDR3 DNA follows: TGCAGCGTTATACCGGGACTAGCGGGGGGTGAGCAGTACTTC. Its translation is CSVIPGLAGGEQYF.